A selection of T cell receptor beta chains follows, all from one sample in a study of cytomegalovirus exposure and HLA in healthy donors. Some clones are missing from TCRdb's copy, which holds only in-frame ones; the method was immunoSEQ multiplex PCR. The table records fewer than 250,000 clones, 79% of them present only once. Sequencing input: PBMCs. Receptor source: a male donor in good health and CMV-seropositive. Each CDR3 is given with its conserved first and last residue. The D gene is left open where the match is weak. Clone size, where shown, is once, few, many, or a class for clones that have expanded.

>-|-|TRBV6-6|TRBJ1-5
TGTGCCAGCAGTGGGGGCTGGGCCGGGCGGCCCCAGCATTTT
CASSGGWAGRPQHF
>-|TRBD2|TRBV30|TRBJ2-3
TGTGCCTGGGCCGGGACTAGCGGGAGTAGGAAGCAGTATTTT
CAWAGTSGSRKQYF
>-|TRBD1|TRBV4-3|TRBJ1-2
TGCGCCAGCAGCCAAGAGACAGGGGGCCTCTATGGCTACACCTTC
CASSQETGGLYGYTF
>-|TRBD2|TRBV9|TRBJ2-7
TGTGCCAGCAATCGGGGGGGGCGCGCCGAGCAGTACTTC
CASNRGGRAEQYF
>once|-|TRBV7-8|TRBJ1-2
TGTGCCAGCGCGAACTGGGAGACCTATGGCTACACCTTC
CASANWETYGYTF
>-|-|TRBV2|TRBJ2-2
TGTGCCAGCCGATCGACAGGGACTTTAAACACCGGGGAGCTGTTTTTT
CASRSTGTLNTGELFF
>-|-|TRBV5-4|TRBJ2-5
TGTGCCAGCAGCTTGGATAAGGGGTCTTGGAAGACCCAGTACTTC
CASSLDKGSWKTQYF
>-|-|TRBV2|TRBJ2-7
TGTGCCAGCATGGTTGGTCCAGGGGACTCCTACGAGCAGTACTTC
CASMVGPGDSYEQYF
>-|TRBD1|TRBV28|TRBJ1-5
TGTGCCAGCAGCCTCCCCGACAGGGAGGATCAGCCCCAGCATTTT
CASSLPDREDQPQHF
>-|TRBD1|TRBV15|TRBJ2-5
TGTGCCACCAGCAGAGACCGACTTGGACAGGGGTCCGGGGAGACCCAGTACTTC
CATSRDRLGQGSGETQYF
>-|-|TRBV6-1|TRBJ1-1
TGTGCCAGCAAGGAGGGAACGATCAGTTTAGCTTTCTTT
CASKEGTISLAFF
>few|-|TRBV7-9|TRBJ2-5
TGTGCCAGCAGCCCCCCAGGATTCCCGTCCCGGGAGACCCAGTACTTC
CASSPPGFPSRETQYF
>-|-|TRBV28|TRBJ2-5
TGTGCCAGCAGTTTACCGACTGCTTTACAAGAGACCCAGTACTTC
CASSLPTALQETQYF
>-|TRBD1|TRBV5-4|TRBJ1-1
TGTGCCAGCAGAGCCGGGACAGGGGGCCGGAGTGAAGCTTTCTTT
CASRAGTGGRSEAFF
>-|TRBD1|TRBV10-2|TRBJ1-1
TGCGCCAGCAGCCGGACAGGGACCGGAGGCACTGAAGCTTTCTTT
CASSRTGTGGTEAFF
>-|-|TRBV5-4|TRBJ1-3
TGTGCCAGCAGTCGTGCCGGAGGGGGGGCCGGAAACACCATATATTTT
CASSRAGGGAGNTIYF
>-|-|TRBV7-2|TRBJ1-4
TGTGCCAGCAGCTTACATCTACGTGAAAAACTGTTTTTT
CASSLHLREKLFF
>-|-|TRBV9|TRBJ2-3
TGTGCCAGCAGCGCCGGGGGCGGGGGAGATACGCAGTATTTT
CASSAGGGGDTQYF
>-|-|TRBV7-3|TRBJ2-3
TGTGCCAGCAGCTCCTTTGGCCGCACAGATACGCAGTATTTT
CASSSFGRTDTQYF
>-|TRBD1|TRBV11-1|TRBJ2-7
TGTGCCAGCAGTTTGGACAGGGGCTCCTACGAGCAGTACTTC
CASSLDRGSYEQYF
>-|TRBD1|TRBV7-3|TRBJ2-2
TGTGCCAGCAGCTTCGGGACAGGGGGCACCGGGGAGCTGTTTTTT
CASSFGTGGTGELFF
>-|-|TRBV5-1|TRBJ1-5
TGCGCCAGCAGCGGGGGGACGGATCAGCCCCAGCATTTT
CASSGGTDQPQHF
>few|-|TRBV11-2|TRBJ1-3
TGTGCCAGCAGCTTCAACCGGAACACCATATATTTT
CASSFNRNTIYF
>-|TRBD1|TRBV28|TRBJ2-7
TGTGCCAGCAGCTACTCGGGACAGCTCGAGCAGTACTTC
CASSYSGQLEQYF
>-|-|TRBV4-3|TRBJ1-5
TGCGCCAGCAGCCAAGAAATTTTGTCGGGGCCCCAGCATTTT
CASSQEILSGPQHF
>-|-|TRBV19|TRBJ1-2
TGTGCCAGTAGTAAAGGAATCAGGGTGGTCTATGGCTACACCTTC
CASSKGIRVVYGYTF
>-|-|TRBV5-8|TRBJ2-7
TGTGCCAGCAGCTTAGGTCGGCGACAGTTACCTGGCGAGCAGTACTTC
CASSLGRRQLPGEQYF
>few|TRBD2|TRBV5-6|TRBJ2-3
TGTGCCAGCAGCGACGGGGGTCCAGCGGGAGTTAGGCATACGCAGTATTTT
CASSDGGPAGVRHTQYF
>-|TRBD2|TRBV7-3|TRBJ2-5
TGTGCCAGCAGCTTTAGCGGGAGAAAGGAAGAGACCCAGTACTTC
CASSFSGRKEETQYF
>-|-|TRBV6-5|TRBJ1-1
TGTGCCAGCAGTTACTCTTGGGGGCAAACTGAAGCTTTCTTT
CASSYSWGQTEAFF
>-|-|TRBV6-5|TRBJ2-6
TGTGCCAGCAGGACAGGAATCTCTGGGGCCAACGTCCTGACTTTC
CASRTGISGANVLTF
>-|-|TRBV5-4|TRBJ2-3
TGTGCCAGCAGCCAGGGGACTACCACAGATACGCAGTATTTT
CASSQGTTTDTQYF
>-|-|TRBV2|TRBJ1-5
TGTGCCAGCAGAGCGACAGTAAGCAATCAGCCCCAGCATTTT
CASRATVSNQPQHF
>-|TRBD2|TRBV5-1|TRBJ2-2
TGCGCCAGCAGAGCTAGCGGGGGGGCGAGGACCGGGGAGCTGTTTTTT
CASRASGGARTGELFF
>-|TRBD1|TRBV6-5|TRBJ2-5
TGTGCCAGCAGTTACAGGACAGGGCAGGAGACCCAGTACTTC
CASSYRTGQETQYF
>-|TRBD1|TRBV10-3|TRBJ2-1
TGTGCCATCAATAAGGGACAGGGTTACAATGAGCAGTTCTTC
CAINKGQGYNEQFF
>once|TRBD2|TRBV6-1|TRBJ2-1
TGTGCCAGCAGTGAATTTAGCGGGGGGCCCAATGAGCAGTTCTTC
CASSEFSGGPNEQFF
>-|-|TRBV29-1|TRBJ2-7
TGCAGCGTTGCGAGAGGACTCCCACCGGTCGAGCAGTACTTC
CSVARGLPPVEQYF
>-|TRBD2|TRBV10-3|TRBJ2-5
TGTGCCATCAGTGAGCTAGCGGGAGCGGGGGAGCAGTACTTC
CAISELAGAGEQYF
>-|-|TRBV11-2|TRBJ2-3
TGTGCCAGCAGCGCAGGGTTAACAGATACGCAGTATTTT
CASSAGLTDTQYF
>-|TRBD2|TRBV4-1|TRBJ2-1
TGCGCCAGCAGCCGGAATCAGGGTAGCGGGGGGGCCGACAATGAGCAGTTCTTC
CASSRNQGSGGADNEQFF
>-|-|TRBV4-3|TRBJ1-2
TGCGCCAGCAGCCAAGGTTTGGAGGAGTGGAGCTCCTATGGCTACACCTTC
CASSQGLEEWSSYGYTF
>-|TRBD2|TRBV4-2|TRBJ2-2
TGTGCCAGCAGAAATTCGGGGGGGACCGGGGAGCTGTTTTTT
CASRNSGGTGELFF
>once|TRBD1|TRBV5-4|TRBJ2-7
TGTGCCAGCAGCCAAAACCAGGGACAGGGGGTCTACGAGCAGTACTTC
CASSQNQGQGVYEQYF
>-|-|TRBV27|TRBJ1-4
TGTGCCAGCAGTTACAATCTGGGCGCGGGCGAAAAACTGTTTTTT
CASSYNLGAGEKLFF
>-|-|TRBV6-1|TRBJ1-1
TGTGCCAGTTCACAGTCGGCTGAAGCTTTCTTT
CASSQSAEAFF
>-|-|TRBV11-3|TRBJ1-6
TGTGCCAGCAGCTTTCTGACAGCGTACAACCCATATAATTCACCCCTCCACTTT
CASSFLTAYNPYNSPLHF
>-|TRBD1|TRBV9|TRBJ2-7
TGTGCCAGCAGCGGATATGACAGGGGGGACGAGCAGTACTTC
CASSGYDRGDEQYF
>-|TRBD2|TRBV30|TRBJ2-5
TGTGCCTACACAGACGGACTAGACCGTCAAGAGACCCAGTACTTC
CAYTDGLDRQETQYF
>-|TRBD2|TRBV6-5|TRBJ2-7
TGTGCCAGCAGTTACGGCCTAGCGGATGGCGAGCAGTACTTC
CASSYGLADGEQYF
>-|-|TRBV29-1|TRBJ2-5
TGCAGCGTTAGAGCTCGGAGGGATTCTTGGGGACCGGCTGAGACCCAGTACTTC
CSVRARRDSWGPAETQYF
>-|-|TRBV28|TRBJ1-3
TGTGCCATCACCTCGTTCCTGACGGGAGGAAACACCATATATTTT
CAITSFLTGGNTIYF
>-|-|TRBV5-1|TRBJ2-7
TGCGCCAGCAGCGAACAGCCGGGGATGGACGAGCAGTACTTC
CASSEQPGMDEQYF
>-|-|TRBV7-8|TRBJ2-5
TGTGCCAGCAGCGGACGGGAGAACCAGTACTTC
CASSGRENQYF
>-|TRBD1|TRBV18|TRBJ2-7
TGTGCCAGCTCGCAGGAGACAGGGCGTCCCTACGAGCAGTACTTC
CASSQETGRPYEQYF
>-|-|TRBV27|TRBJ1-6
TGTGCCAGCAGTCCCAGCCAGGGTTATCGGGACTATTCACCCCTCCACTTT
CASSPSQGYRDYSPLHF
>once|TRBD2|TRBV19|TRBJ2-5
TGTGCCAGTAGTATGGGCCGCGGGAGAAAGGAAGAGACCCAGTACTTC
CASSMGRGRKEETQYF
>-|TRBD1|TRBV7-8|TRBJ1-3
TGTGCCAGCACCGCTTCGGACAGGGATAGGGGAGACTCTGGAAACACCATATATTTT
CASTASDRDRGDSGNTIYF
>-|-|TRBV30|TRBJ2-7
TGTGCCTGGAGTCCAAACCTAGCAAACGAGCAGTACTTC
CAWSPNLANEQYF
>-|-|TRBV5-8|TRBJ2-7
TGTGCCAGCAGCTTAAGGGCAGGGTTATACGAGCAGTACTTC
CASSLRAGLYEQYF